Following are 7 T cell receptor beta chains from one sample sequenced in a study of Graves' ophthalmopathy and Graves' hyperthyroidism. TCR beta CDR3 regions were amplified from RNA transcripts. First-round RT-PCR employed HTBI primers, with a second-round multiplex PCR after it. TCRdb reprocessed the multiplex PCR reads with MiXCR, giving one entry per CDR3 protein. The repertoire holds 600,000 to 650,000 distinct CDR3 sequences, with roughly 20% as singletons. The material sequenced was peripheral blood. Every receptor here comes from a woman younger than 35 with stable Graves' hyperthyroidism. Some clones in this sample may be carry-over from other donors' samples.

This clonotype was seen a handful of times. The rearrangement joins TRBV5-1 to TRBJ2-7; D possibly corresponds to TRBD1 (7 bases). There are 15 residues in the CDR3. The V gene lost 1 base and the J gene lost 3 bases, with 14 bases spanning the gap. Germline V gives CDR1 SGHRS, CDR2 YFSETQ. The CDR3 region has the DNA TGCGCCAGCAGCTTGCAGGCAGGGGGAGGCTACGAGCAGTACTTC. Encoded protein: CASSLQAGGGYEQYF.

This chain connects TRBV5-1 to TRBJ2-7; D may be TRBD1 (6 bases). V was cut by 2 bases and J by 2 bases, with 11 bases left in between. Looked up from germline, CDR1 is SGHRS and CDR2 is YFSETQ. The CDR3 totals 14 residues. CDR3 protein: CASSFKQGTYEQYF. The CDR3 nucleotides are TGCGCCAGCAGCTTTAAACAGGGAACCTACGAGCAGTACTTC. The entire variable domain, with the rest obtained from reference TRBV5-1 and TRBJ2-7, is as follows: KAGVTQTPRYLIKTRGQQVTLSCSPISGHRSVSWYQQTPGQGLQFLFEYFSETQRNKGNFPGRFSGRQFSNSRSEMNVSTLELGDSALYLCASSFKQGTYEQYFGPGTRLTVT.

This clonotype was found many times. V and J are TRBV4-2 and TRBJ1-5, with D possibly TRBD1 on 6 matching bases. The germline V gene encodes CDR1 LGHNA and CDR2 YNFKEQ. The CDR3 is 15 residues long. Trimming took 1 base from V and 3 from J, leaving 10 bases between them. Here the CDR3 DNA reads TGTGCCAGCAGCCAAGTTGGACAGTACAATCAGCCCCAGCATTTT. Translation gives CASSQVGQYNQPQHF.

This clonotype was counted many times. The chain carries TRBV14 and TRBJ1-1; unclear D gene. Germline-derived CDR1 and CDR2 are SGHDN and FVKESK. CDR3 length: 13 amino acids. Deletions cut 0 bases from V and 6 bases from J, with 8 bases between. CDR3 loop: CASSQDLQSEAFF. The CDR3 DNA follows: TGTGCCAGCAGCCAAGACTTGCAGTCTGAAGCTTTCTTT.

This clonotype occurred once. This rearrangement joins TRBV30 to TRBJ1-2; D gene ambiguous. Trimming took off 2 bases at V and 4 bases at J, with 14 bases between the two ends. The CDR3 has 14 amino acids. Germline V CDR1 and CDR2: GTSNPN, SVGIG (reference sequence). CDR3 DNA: TGTGCCTGGAGTAAAGGGTTATGGGCCTATGGCTACACCTTC. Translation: CAWSKGLWAYGYTF.

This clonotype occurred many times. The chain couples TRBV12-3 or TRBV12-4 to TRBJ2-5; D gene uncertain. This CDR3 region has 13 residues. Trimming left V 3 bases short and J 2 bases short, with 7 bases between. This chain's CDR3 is CASSFQGQETQYF. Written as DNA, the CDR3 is TGTGCCAGCAGTTTTCAAGGACAAGAGACCCAGTACTTC.

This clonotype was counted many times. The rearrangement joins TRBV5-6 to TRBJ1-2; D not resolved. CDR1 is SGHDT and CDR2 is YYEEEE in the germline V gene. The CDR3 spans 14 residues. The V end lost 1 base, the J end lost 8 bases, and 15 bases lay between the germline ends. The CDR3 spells CASSLFAGVLGYTF. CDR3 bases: TGTGCCAGCAGCTTGTTTGCCGGAGTCCTCGGCTACACCTTC.